One and the same sample provided the 19 T cell receptor beta chains below, sequenced in a study of CD8 T cells in Susac syndrome. RNA amounts of roughly 0.5 to 1 ug underwent reverse transcription with random hexamers. TCRdb re-analysed the immunoSEQ multiplex PCR reads in MiXCR, keeping a single row per CDR3 protein. The table has about 210,000 distinct CDR3 sequences, about 95% seen once. The sequenced material came from CD4+ T cells from PBMCs. These receptors were taken from a human donor with Susac syndrome.

The chain employs TRBV20-1 and TRBJ1-6; perhaps TRBD1 as D (5 bases). Per the germline V gene, CDR1 is DFQATT and CDR2 is SNEGSKA (reference sequence). The CDR3 contains 12 residues. V dropped 6 bases and J dropped 12 bases, with 15 bases sitting between them. CDR3 sequence: CSASGGLRPLHF. The CDR3 DNA sequence: TGCAGTGCATCGGGGGGGTTGAGACCCCTCCACTTT.

The chain uses TRBV29-1 and TRBJ1-2; TRBD1 matches at 11 bases. This CDR3 region has 14 residues. The ends lost 5 bases at V and 8 bases at J; junction bases unmatched: 10. Germline loops: CDR1 SQVTM, CDR2 ANQGSEA. This CDR3 reads CSVPRTGGVEGYTF. The CDR3 nucleotides are TGCAGCGTTCCCAGGACAGGGGGCGTGGAGGGCTACACCTTC.

V is TRBV7-2 and J is TRBJ1-2; 11 bases line up with TRBD1. CDR3 length: 17 residues. In germline, CDR1 is SGHTA, CDR2 FQGNSA. After removal of 5 bases from V and 3 bases from J, the junction contained 11 bases not matched to a gene. CDR3 bases: TGTGCCAGCAGCGTGGGACAGGGGGGGAGGGGGCACTATGGCTACACCTTC. The encoded protein is CASSVGQGGRGHYGYTF. The variable domain in full, completed from reference TRBV7-2 and TRBJ1-2, reads GAGVSQSPSNKVTEKGKDVELRCDPISGHTALYWYRQSLGQGLEFLIYFQGNSAPDKSGLPSDRFSAERTGGSVSTLTIQRTQQEDSAVYLCASSVGQGGRGHYGYTFGSGTRLTVV.

This chain uses TRBV5-4 with TRBJ2-2, with a possible D match to TRBD2 (5 bases). Trimming stripped 1 base from V and 3 bases from J, with 10 bases between. Germline V gene sequence: CDR1 SGHNT, CDR2 YYREEE (reference sequence). The CDR3 totals 15 residues. The CDR3 DNA reads as TGTGCCAGCAGCTTGCACGGGGTCTACACCGGGGAGCTGTTTTTT. Translation: CASSLHGVYTGELFF.

The V gene is TRBV15, the J gene TRBJ1-2, with TRBD1 identical over 8 bases. This CDR3 is 14 amino acids long. Germline assignment: CDR1 LNHNV and CDR2 YYDKDF (reference sequence). The V and J ends lost 1 base and 6 bases, in that order; junction bases with no gene match: 4. CDR3 sequence (DNA): TGTGCCACCAGCAGAGTGGACAGGGACCATGGCTACACCTTC. Its protein is CATSRVDRDHGYTF.

The rearrangement uses TRBV20-1 and TRBJ2-5; no firm D call. V was shortened by 2 bases and J by 5 bases, with 9 bases between the two germline ends. This CDR3 has 12 residues. CDR1 DFQATT and CDR2 SNEGSKA come from the germline V gene (reference sequence). The CDR3 reads CSARPGGETQYF. CDR3 coding DNA: TGCAGTGCTAGACCCGGTGGGGAGACCCAGTACTTC.

The CDR3 is CASSHAESSGNTIYF. DNA of the CDR3: TGTGCCAGCAGCCACGCGGAAAGCTCTGGAAACACCATATATTTT. V and J are TRBV3-1 and TRBJ1-3; D not certain. CDR1 LGHDT and CDR2 YNNKEL come from the germline V gene (reference sequence). Trimming cost V 3 bases and J 0 bases, with 9 bases left between them. The CDR3 has 15 amino acids.

J is TRBJ1-2 and V is TRBV11-2; D might be TRBD1 (6 bases). The CDR3 loop spans 12 amino acids. Looked up from germline, CDR1 is SGHAT and CDR2 is FQNNGV. V dropped 4 bases and J dropped 8 bases, with 11 bases sitting between them. The CDR3 DNA follows: TGTGCCAGCAGCTCCCAGGGGAGCGGCTACACCTTC. Protein: CASSSQGSGYTF.

This chain joins TRBV28 and TRBJ1-5; D uncertain. CDR3 length equals 12 residues. Looked up from germline, CDR1 is MDHEN and CDR2 is SYDVKM. V shed 8 bases and J shed 7 bases, with 12 bases lying between them. The DNA of the CDR3 is TGTGCCAGCCGCGCGTGGAAACAGCCCCAGCATTTT. Its translation: CASRAWKQPQHF.

This chain connects TRBV10-3 to TRBJ2-7; 9 nucleotides align to TRBD1. This CDR3 contains 15 residues. With V trimmed by 6 bases and J by 4 bases, 10 bases remained unmatched. From germline, CDR1 is ENHRY and CDR2 SYGVKD. As DNA, the CDR3 is TGTGCCATCAGCGGACAGGGGCCCGCAGGTTACGAGCAGTACTTC. Amino acid sequence: CAISGQGPAGYEQYF.

The V and J genes are TRBV5-1 and TRBJ2-7, with 12 nucleotides matching TRBD1. Germline trimming cut 6 bases from V and 5 bases from J; bases unmatched to any gene: 9. The CDR3 loop spans 15 amino acids. Per germline, CDR1 SGHRS and CDR2 YFSETQ. CDR3 DNA sequence: TGCGCCAGCAAGCCCGGGACAGGGGGCGGACACGAGCAGTACTTC. Translation: CASKPGTGGGHEQYF.

The chain carries TRBV9 and TRBJ2-1; 8 bases match TRBD2. Germline V lookup: CDR1 SGDLS, CDR2 YYNGEE. V trimming: 3 bases; J trimming: 6 bases; junction bases outside the gene matches: 2. This CDR3 contains 13 residues. DNA for the CDR3: TGTGCCAGCAGCGCAGCGGGGGTCAATGAGCAGTTCTTC. Translating it yields CASSAAGVNEQFF.

The chain links TRBV30 to TRBJ1-2, with a possible D match to TRBD1 (5 bases). In germline, CDR1 is GTSNPN, CDR2 SVGIG (reference sequence). This CDR3 is built from 12 residues. The CDR3 nucleotides are TGTGCACGAAGACGGGGCGCGGGTGGCTACACCTTC. Protein: CARRRGAGGYTF.

The CDR3 sequence is CSARTGAIPETQYF. The CDR3 DNA reads TGCAGTGCTAGAACAGGGGCGATCCCAGAGACCCAGTACTTC. The chain has TRBV20-1 and TRBJ2-5, with 7 nucleotides matching TRBD1. Per germline, CDR1 DFQATT and CDR2 SNEGSKA (reference sequence). The CDR3 covers 14 residues. Germline trimming cut 2 bases from V and 4 bases from J; bases unmatched to any gene: 7.

The chain recombines TRBV5-1 with TRBJ2-7; 9 bases line up with TRBD1. This CDR3 has 15 amino acids. The germline CDR1 and CDR2 sequences are SGHRS and YFSETQ. Trimming at V came to 3 bases and at J to 2 bases, leaving 6 bases not matched to a gene. CDR3 coding DNA: TGCGCCAGCAGCTCCGGACAGGGGCCCACCTACGAGCAGTACTTC. Protein sequence: CASSSGQGPTYEQYF.

The CDR3 region is CASRPPGAGGYTF. In DNA form, the CDR3 reads TGTGCCAGCAGACCCCCGGGGGCGGGTGGCTACACCTTC. The chain is built from TRBV28 and TRBJ1-2; perhaps TRBD1 as D (6 bases). Trimming removed 6 bases from V and 7 bases from J, with 15 bases in between. Germline V gene lookup returns CDR1 MDHEN and CDR2 SYDVKM. CDR3 length: 13 residues.

CDR3 nucleotides: TGTGCCAGCAGCCAAGATCCGGAGGGGGCGAACACCGGGGAGCTGTTTTTT. Amino acids: CASSQDPEGANTGELFF. V and J are TRBV4-2 and TRBJ2-2; D possibly matches TRBD1 or TRBD2 (6 bases each). This CDR3 is 17 amino acids long. Trimming shortened V by 0 bases and J by 0 bases, and 11 bases separated the two germline ends. Germline V gives CDR1 LGHNA, CDR2 YNFKEQ.

The rearrangement uses TRBV29-1 and TRBJ2-1; TRBD1 matches at 9 bases. Germline V gene lookup returns CDR1 SQVTM and CDR2 ANQGSEA. This CDR3 has 16 amino acids. J gave up 10 bases and V 3 bases, and 16 bases lay outside the gene matches. The CDR3, as DNA: TGCAGCGTTGAGGGGGGCGGGGGACAGGGCCCTCGAGAGCAGTTCTTC. The encoded protein is CSVEGGGGQGPREQFF.

J is TRBJ1-4 and V is TRBV4-2; D is unclear. V dropped 0 bases and J dropped 5 bases, with 16 bases sitting between them. Germline loops: CDR1 LGHNA, CDR2 YNFKEQ. This CDR3 has 17 residues. This chain's CDR3 is CASSQEKGSSGNEKLFF. The CDR3 nucleotides are TGTGCCAGCAGCCAAGAAAAGGGCTCCTCGGGGAATGAAAAACTGTTTTTT.